This T cell receptor (beta chain) stems from a study of blood T cell repertoires in COVID-19. Study background: Acute and convalescent COVID-19 specimens originated in the United States, Italy and Spain. PBMCs, B-cell-depleted T cells, or T cells provided the cDNA or gDNA that made up the material.

Participants came from some 23 US areas, aged roughly 18 to 90 years. Participants' reported clinical history set cohort assignment. The CDR3 runs 15 residues. J was trimmed by 0 bases and V by 4 bases; bases with no gene match: 5. CDR1 SGHRS and CDR2 YFSETQ come from the germline V gene. TCRdb keeps only in-frame clones here, not all; method: immunoSEQ multiplex PCR. The sample has fewer than 300,000 clones; 80% to 95% are singletons. The clonotype originates from a woman aged 25 to 39 who had recovered from COVID-19. The chain is built from TRBV5-1 and TRBJ1-1, with 8 bases fitting TRBD1. The sample taken for sequencing was PBMCs or T cells enriched from blood (not recorded which). CDR3 sequence: CASSPGQAMNTEAFF. The CDR3 DNA sequence: TGCGCCAGCAGCCCGGGACAGGCAATGAACACTGAAGCTTTCTTT.